This TCR beta chain was identified during a study of technical replicates of blood from a handful of donors. Assay: immunoSEQ multiplex PCR; the TCRdb copy retains only in-frame clones and omits some. The repertoire holds just under 85,000 clones, approximately 92% seen once, with about 0.23% in the top ten. Germline values: CDR1 DFQATT, CDR2 SNEGSKA (reference sequence). CDR3 length: 11 residues. The V and J ends lost 3 bases and 7 bases respectively, with 7 bases between them. V is TRBV20-1 and J is TRBJ2-1; D ambiguous. Sequencing was done on a sample of T cells isolated from PBMCs. The sequence derives from a human donor in good health. The CDR3 bases are TGCAGTGCTAGGGCTTATAATGAGCAGTTCTTC. This translates into CSARAYNEQFF.